Within the sample, the clone carrying this TCR beta chain is medium-sized. This CDR3 has 16 amino acids. Trimming shortened V by 5 bases and J by 1 base, and 15 bases separated the two germline ends. After constant-region reverse-primer amplification, full-length variable regions underwent semi-nested PCR with Nested Universal Primer A. TCRdb recomputed calls from the 5' RACE reads with MiXCR, one row per CDR3 protein. Of 20,000 to 25,000 distinct CDR3 sequences detected, 30% appear once; the ten largest clones hold 2.2%. The chain joins TRBV12-3 or TRBV12-4 to TRBJ1-5, with TRBD1 as a possible D gene (6 bases). The sequencing input was tumor-infiltrating naive CD4+ T cells sorted from the breast tumor. Subset reported: naive CD4+ T cells, CD4+CD45RA+CD25-. This clonotype originated in a female donor with breast cancer. CDR3 sequence: CASSANGGVSNQPQHF. DNA of the CDR3: TGTGCCAGCAGTGCTAATGGGGGCGTAAGCAATCAGCCCCAGCATTTT.